This TCR beta chain was sequenced in a study of a mutant IDH1 vaccine in newly diagnosed glioma (dated by TCRdb to the early 2020s). Broadly, across the study: Vaccination started 4-6 weeks after radiotherapy alone, or was given together with temozolomide cycles in the groups whose treatment included chemotherapy. The 32 treated patients were roughly 62% male and around 40% female, with a mean age of approximately 40 years. Prior to enrollment, patients had been given standard therapy consisting of radiotherapy alone, temozolomide alone, or radiochemotherapy with temozolomide, with the combination given to most patients. Visit V12 was the week-35 safety follow-up and visit V13 was the week-47 end of study. Peripheral blood samples were drawn at six visits, namely V03 (baseline), V05, V07, V10, V12 and V13. Longitudinal TCRB deep sequencing was done for 20 to 25 treated patients, wherever samples were available for exploratory analyses.

This clone was seen only once. Its antigen has not been determined. Base qualities are not at hand, and no much larger clone is one base apart. Study-level results and caveats: No apparent relationship was observed between pseudoprogression and alterations in the top peripheral T cell clonotypes detected by TCRB sequencing. It was noted by the authors that analyses of patient blood samples could not be reproduced owing to sample limitations. Selection of PBMC samples for TCRB deep sequencing was based on availability. Immune responses induced by the vaccine were seen in over 80% of patients across multiple MHC alleles.

The sample's time point label, in plain terms: week 47, end of study. A 20-mer mutant IDH1 peptide at 300 micrograms in Montanide made up each vaccine dose, which was injected subcutaneously together with topical imiquimod. Eight vaccinations were administered to patients in weeks 1, 3, 5, 7, 11, 15, 19 and 23, corresponding to visits V03 through V10. The donors had newly diagnosed IDH1-mutant astrocytomas of WHO grade 3 or 4 that showed loss of nuclear ATRX. The samples were drawn from NOA16, a multicentre, single-arm, open-label phase I trial in Germany that tested a mutant IDH1 peptide vaccine in humans for the first time. Genomic DNA for TCRB sequencing was isolated from EDTA blood with the DNeasy Blood and Tissue Kit. Library construction relied on the immunoSEQ multiplex PCR assay. The hsTCRB Kit was used according to the manufacturer's protocol to amplify rearranged TCR beta chain sequences. TCRB libraries were sequenced on an Illumina MiSeq. On the authors' methods: The kit vendor's proprietary platform handled demultiplexing, trimming and gene mapping. TCRdb stores this immuneACCESS table with in-frame sequences only. Part of the clones is absent; in the studies checked, under half of the shortfall reflects unresolved V genes, and no reason is known for the rest. V and J calls and clone size are those listed in that table; D and trimming were worked out from the DNA. Counted in this sample were tens of thousands of clones; roughly 89% of them appeared once. About 2.2% of the sample belongs to the ten largest clones.

The sequences come from PBMCs, collected from a glioma patient whose treatment included an IDH1 peptide vaccine. The clonotype comes from a man in his forties or fifties with glioma.

DNA sequence: TGTGCCAGCAGCCAAGACCCAGGGGGTATTGTCAATCAGCCCCAGCATTTT. Its coded protein is CASSQDPGGIVNQPQHF. The chain links TRBV4-2 with TRBJ1-5; 7 bases in between match TRBD1. Measured from the cysteine to the phenylalanine, the CDR3 is 17 residues long. The retained sequence is limited to the CDR3, 51 bases, with the frame set at the first base. The germline V gene supplies CDR1 LGHNA and CDR2 YNFKEQ. Unmatched junction bases come to 8, with V trimmed by 0 bases and J by 3 bases.